The 6 T cell receptor beta chains in this list originate from one sample, sequenced in a study of blood T cell repertoires in COVID-19. Sequencing used immunoSEQ multiplex PCR; TCRdb keeps in-frame clones, though not all of them. The sample lists around 250,000 clones; around 86% were seen once. The source material was PBMCs or T cells enriched from blood (not recorded which). The receptors come from a woman between 50 and 59 years old who had recovered from COVID-19.

This clone was detected only once. This CDR3 is CASTKGTSRTDTQYF. The CDR3 DNA reads TGTGCCAGCACTAAAGGGACTTCTCGCACAGATACGCAGTATTTT. The chain combines TRBV28 with TRBJ2-3; perhaps TRBD2 as D (6 bases). This CDR3 region has 15 residues. Trimming pared 7 bases from V and 1 base from J, leaving 15 bases between. From germline, CDR1 is MDHEN and CDR2 SYDVKM.

This chain joins TRBV28 and TRBJ1-1; a possible D gene is TRBD1 (5 bases). Germline CDR1 and CDR2: MDHEN and SYDVKM. The CDR3 totals 12 residues. Trimming took 7 bases from V and 6 from J, leaving 12 bases between them. CDR3 in amino acids: CASTRGMSEAFF. The CDR3 DNA reads TGTGCCAGCACAAGGGGTATGTCTGAAGCTTTCTTT.

The chain is built from TRBV13 and TRBJ2-7, with D possibly TRBD2 on 5 matching bases. V lost 2 bases and J lost 6, with 11 bases in between. The CDR3 consists of 13 residues. Looked up from germline, CDR1 is PRHDT and CDR2 is FYEKMQ (reference sequence). As DNA, the CDR3 is TGTGCCAGCAGCTTAAGAGGGAAGCCCGAGCAGTACTTC. Translating it yields CASSLRGKPEQYF.

This chain joins TRBV9 and TRBJ2-1; 10 bases are a match to TRBD1. Germline CDR1 is SGDLS and CDR2 is YYNGEE. Trimming cost V 6 bases and J 9 bases; bases outside gene matches: 9. The CDR3 extends over 14 amino acids. The CDR3 sequence is CASTPGTGDTEQFF. The CDR3 DNA sequence: TGTGCCAGCACCCCCGGGACAGGGGACACTGAGCAGTTCTTC.

This chain links TRBV4-1 with TRBJ1-1, with TRBD1 matching over 7 bases. Germline V lookup: CDR1 MGHRA, CDR2 YSYEKL. V trimming: 0 bases; J trimming: 4 bases; junction bases outside the gene matches: 5. This CDR3 has 15 residues. CDR3: CASSQDDRVGTEAFF. The CDR3 nucleotides are TGCGCCAGCAGCCAAGACGACAGGGTTGGCACTGAAGCTTTCTTT.

This chain joins TRBV9 and TRBJ2-3, with TRBD1 as a possible D gene (5 bases). CDR3 length: 13 residues. The germline V gene encodes CDR1 SGDLS and CDR2 YYNGEE. The germline V and J ends were trimmed by 4 bases and 8 bases, with 14 bases remaining between them. Here the CDR3 reads CASSLRSQGTQYF. Written as DNA, the CDR3 is TGTGCCAGCAGCCTTCGGAGCCAGGGTACGCAGTATTTT.